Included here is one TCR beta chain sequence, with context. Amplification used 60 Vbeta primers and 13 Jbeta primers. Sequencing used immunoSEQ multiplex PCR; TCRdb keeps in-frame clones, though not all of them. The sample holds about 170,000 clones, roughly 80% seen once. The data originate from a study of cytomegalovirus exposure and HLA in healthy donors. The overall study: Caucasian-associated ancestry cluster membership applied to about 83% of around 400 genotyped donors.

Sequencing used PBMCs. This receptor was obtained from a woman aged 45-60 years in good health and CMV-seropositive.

In DNA form, the CDR3 reads TGTGCCAGCACCTCCTACGGGAGGACAGGGTCCTACGAGCAGTACTTC. It yields the protein CASTSYGRTGSYEQYF. This chain joins TRBV11-2 and TRBJ2-7; a possible D gene is TRBD1 (8 bases). V was pared by 7 bases and J by 1 base, with 20 bases between. Germline lookup yields CDR1 SGHAT and CDR2 FQNNGV. The CDR3 sequence is 16 residues long. Together with reference TRBV11-2 and TRBJ2-7, the CDR3 gives the full variable domain: EAGVAQSPRYKIIEKRQSVAFWCNPISGHATLYWYQQILGQGPKLLIQFQNNGVVDDSQLPKDRFSAERLKGVDSTLKIQPAKLEDSAVYLCASTSYGRTGSYEQYFGPGTRLTVT.